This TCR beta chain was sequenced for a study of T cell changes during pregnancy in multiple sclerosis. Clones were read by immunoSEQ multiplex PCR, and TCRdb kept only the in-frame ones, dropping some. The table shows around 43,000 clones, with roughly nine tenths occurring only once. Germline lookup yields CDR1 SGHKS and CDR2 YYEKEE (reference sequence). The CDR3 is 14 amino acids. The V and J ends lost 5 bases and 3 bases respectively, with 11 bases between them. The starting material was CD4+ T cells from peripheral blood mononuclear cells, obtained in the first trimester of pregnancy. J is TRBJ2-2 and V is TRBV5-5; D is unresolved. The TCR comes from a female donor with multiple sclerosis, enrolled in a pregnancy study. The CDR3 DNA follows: TGTGCCAGCAGTTCTTACAGCTACACCGGGGAGCTGTTTTTT. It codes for CASSSYSYTGELFF.